Described below is a single TCR beta chain sequence and its context. This entry is derived from a study of blood T cell repertoires in COVID-19. Study-level background: Sites across the United States, Italy and Spain contributed samples from acute and convalescent COVID-19. Sources were T cells, B-cell-depleted T cells, or PBMCs; the material itself was cDNA or gDNA.

As processed by the authors: Amplified reference gene primers provided the basis for estimating nucleated cell counts. The data were produced by immunoSEQ multiplex PCR, yet TCRdb's version contains in-frame clones alone and is incomplete. The V and J calls and clone size were taken over from that table, and D and trimming were inferred from the DNA. The table has about 160,000 clones, roughly four fifths seen once. Trimming removed 5 bases from V and 6 bases from J; junction bases left unmatched: 6. The CDR3 is 15 amino acids. Germline loops: CDR1 SGHTA, CDR2 FQGNSA. V is TRBV7-2 and J is TRBJ2-1; 11 nucleotides line up with TRBD1. The sample taken for sequencing was peripheral blood. This clonotype was sampled from a woman at least 80 years old with acute or convalescent COVID-19. CDR3 loop: CASSPDRGLVNEQFF. The CDR3 DNA reads TGTGCCAGCAGCCCGGACAGGGGGCTCGTCAATGAGCAGTTCTTC.